The 10 T cell receptor beta chains below all came from one sample that was sequenced in a study of monozygotic twins with inflammatory bowel disease. Each CDR3 protein gets one entry in TCRdb, which reprocessed the 5' RACE reads and gives no DNA. Its clone listing holds over 120,000 distinct CDR3 sequences. Input material: blood. The source of these receptors is a human donor with ulcerative colitis or Crohn's disease, or a healthy co-twin of an affected twin (not recorded which).

This chain joins TRBV5-1 and TRBJ2-5. This CDR3 region has 14 residues. In germline, CDR1 is SGHRS, CDR2 YFSETQ. The CDR3 loop is CASSGLDPQETQYF. Variable domain in full (rest from reference TRBV5-1 and TRBJ2-5): KAGVTQTPRYLIKTRGQQVTLSCSPISGHRSVSWYQQTPGQGLQFLFEYFSETQRNKGNFPGRFSGRQFSNSRSEMNVSTLELGDSALYLCASSGLDPQETQYFGPGTRLLVL.

This chain joins TRBV18 and TRBJ2-1. CDR1 and CDR2 from the germline V gene are KGHSH and LQKENI. The CDR3 totals 16 residues. CDR3 sequence: CASSPPGLGSYNEQFF. The whole variable domain, remainder taken from reference TRBV18 and TRBJ2-1, is NAGVMQNPRHLVRRRGQEARLRCSPMKGHSHVYWYRQLPEEGLKFMVYLQKENIIDESGMPKERFSAEFPKEGPSILRIQQVVRGDSAAYFCASSPPGLGSYNEQFFGPGTRLTVL.

The chain combines TRBV6-1 with TRBJ2-7; TCRdb designates TRBD1, a call that cannot be tested without DNA. The CDR3 extends over 17 amino acids. Germline lookup yields CDR1 MNHNS and CDR2 SASEGT. This chain's CDR3 is CASSRVSTGGLTYEQYF.

V usage is TRBV7-6 and J usage is TRBJ1-3; TCRdb's D call, TRBD1, is unchecked because there is no DNA. The CDR3 has 15 residues. Germline CDR1 is SGHVS and CDR2 is FNYEAQ. CDR3 protein: CASSLSVPSGNTIYF.

The chain couples TRBV29-1 to TRBJ2-7. CDR1 SQVTM and CDR2 ANQGSEA come from the germline V gene. The CDR3 is 13 residues long. CDR3 in amino acids: CSVGLENSYEQYF.

The chain carries TRBV4-1 and TRBJ2-2; TCRdb returns TRBD2, unconfirmable since there is no DNA. This CDR3 comprises 18 residues. Per germline, CDR1 MGHRA and CDR2 YSYEKL. CDR3 region: CASSLREDAVGRTGELFF.

The V call is TRBV30, the J call TRBJ1-2; the TRBD1 assignment by TCRdb is unverifiable without DNA. Germline-derived CDR1 and CDR2 are GTSNPN and SVGIG (reference sequence). The CDR3 length is 13 residues. CDR3 region: CAWSTGDGYGYTF.

This rearrangement joins TRBV7-3 to TRBJ2-2; lacking DNA, the TRBD1 call made by TCRdb goes unchecked. This CDR3 region has 15 residues. Looked up from germline, CDR1 is SGHTA and CDR2 is FQGTGA. CDR3 region: CASSRGGPNTGELFF.

This chain joins TRBV11-1 and TRBJ1-1; absent DNA, TCRdb's TRBD1 call cannot be checked. Germline-derived CDR1 and CDR2 are SGHAT and FQDESV (reference sequence). The CDR3 loop spans 14 amino acids. The CDR3 reads CASMGGTMNTEAFF.

The chain joins TRBV29-1 to TRBJ1-6; the D call of TRBD1 rests on TCRdb alone, since no DNA is present to check it. The CDR3 covers 12 residues. CDR1 is SQVTM, CDR2 ANQGSEA, per germline. CDR3 region: CSVGEGKSPLHF.